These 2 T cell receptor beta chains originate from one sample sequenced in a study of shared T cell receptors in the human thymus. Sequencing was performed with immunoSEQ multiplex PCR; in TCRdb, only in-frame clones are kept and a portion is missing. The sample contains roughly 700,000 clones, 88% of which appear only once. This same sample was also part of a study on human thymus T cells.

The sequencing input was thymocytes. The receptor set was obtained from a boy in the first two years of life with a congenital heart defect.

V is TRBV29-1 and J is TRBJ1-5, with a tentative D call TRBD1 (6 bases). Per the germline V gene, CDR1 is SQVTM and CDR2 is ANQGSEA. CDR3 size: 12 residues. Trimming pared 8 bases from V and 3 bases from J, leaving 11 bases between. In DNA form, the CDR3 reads TGCAGCACCCGGGACACCAATCAGCCCCAGCATTTT. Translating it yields CSTRDTNQPQHF.

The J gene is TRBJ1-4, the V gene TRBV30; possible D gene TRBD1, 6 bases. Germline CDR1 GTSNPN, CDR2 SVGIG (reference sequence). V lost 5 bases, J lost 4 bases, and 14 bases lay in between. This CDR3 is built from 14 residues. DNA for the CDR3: TGTGCCTGGTCGGACAGAGCCCTTAATGAAAAACTGTTTTTT. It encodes CAWSDRALNEKLFF.